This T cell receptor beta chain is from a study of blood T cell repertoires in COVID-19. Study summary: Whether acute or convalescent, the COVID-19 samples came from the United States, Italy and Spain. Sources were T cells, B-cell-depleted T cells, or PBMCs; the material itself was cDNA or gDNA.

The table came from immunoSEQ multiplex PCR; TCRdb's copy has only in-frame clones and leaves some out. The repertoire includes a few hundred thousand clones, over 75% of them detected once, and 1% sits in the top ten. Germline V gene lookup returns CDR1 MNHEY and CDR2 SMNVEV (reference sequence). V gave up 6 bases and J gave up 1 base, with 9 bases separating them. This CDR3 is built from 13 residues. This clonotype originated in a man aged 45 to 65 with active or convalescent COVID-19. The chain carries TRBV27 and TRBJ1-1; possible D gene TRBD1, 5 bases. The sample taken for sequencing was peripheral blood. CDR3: CASRSGGNTEAFF. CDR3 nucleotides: TGTGCCAGCAGGTCGGGGGGGAACACTGAAGCTTTCTTT.